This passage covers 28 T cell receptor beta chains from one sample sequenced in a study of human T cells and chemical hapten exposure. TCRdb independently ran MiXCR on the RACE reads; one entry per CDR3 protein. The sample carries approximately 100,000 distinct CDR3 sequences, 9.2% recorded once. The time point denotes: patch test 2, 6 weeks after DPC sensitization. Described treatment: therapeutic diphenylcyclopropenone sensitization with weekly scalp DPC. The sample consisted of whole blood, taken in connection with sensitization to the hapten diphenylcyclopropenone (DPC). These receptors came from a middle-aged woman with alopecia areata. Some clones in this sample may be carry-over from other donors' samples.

This CDR3 reads CSGSRTTTDTQYF. In nucleotides, the CDR3 is TGCAGCGGGTCCCGGACCACGACAGATACGCAGTATTTT. The V gene is TRBV29-1, the J gene TRBJ2-3, with D hard to call. The CDR3 runs 13 residues. V shed 7 bases and J shed 3 bases, with 14 bases lying between them. The germline gives CDR1 SQVTM, CDR2 ANQGSEA.

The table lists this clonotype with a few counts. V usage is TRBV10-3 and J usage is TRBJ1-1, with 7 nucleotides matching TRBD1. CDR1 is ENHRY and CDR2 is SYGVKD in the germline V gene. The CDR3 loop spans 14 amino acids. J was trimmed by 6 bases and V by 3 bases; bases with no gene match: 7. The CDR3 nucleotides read TGTGCCATCAGTGACCTGGACAGGCGCCCTGAAGCTTTCTTT. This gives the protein CAISDLDRRPEAFF.

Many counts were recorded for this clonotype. CDR3 DNA: TGTGCCAGCAGCCTCCGTGCAGGGCTTTTAGAGACCCAGTACTTC. Its translation is CASSLRAGLLETQYF. The chain combines TRBV7-9 with TRBJ2-5, with D maybe TRBD1 (5 bases). The CDR3 sequence is 15 residues long. V lost 5 bases and J lost 4, with 17 bases in between. Germline loops: CDR1 SEHNR, CDR2 FQNEAQ (reference sequence).

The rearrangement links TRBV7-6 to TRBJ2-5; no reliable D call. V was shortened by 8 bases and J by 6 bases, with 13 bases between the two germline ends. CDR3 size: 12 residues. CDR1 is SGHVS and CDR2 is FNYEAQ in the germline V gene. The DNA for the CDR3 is TGTGCCAGCTCCTCCATGGTAAAGACCCAGTACTTC. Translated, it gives CASSSMVKTQYF.

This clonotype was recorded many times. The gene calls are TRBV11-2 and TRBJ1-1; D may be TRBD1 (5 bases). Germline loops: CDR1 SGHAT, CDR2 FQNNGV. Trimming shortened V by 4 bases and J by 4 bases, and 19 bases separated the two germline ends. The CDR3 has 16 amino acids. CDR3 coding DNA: TGTGCCAGCAGCTCGTTGGACTGGGGACGTCGCACTGAAGCTTTCTTT. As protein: CASSSLDWGRRTEAFF.

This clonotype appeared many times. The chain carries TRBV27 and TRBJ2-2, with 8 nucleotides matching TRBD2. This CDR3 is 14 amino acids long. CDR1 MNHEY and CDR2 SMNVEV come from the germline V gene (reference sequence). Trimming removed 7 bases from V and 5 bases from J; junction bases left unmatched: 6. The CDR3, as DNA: TGTGCCAGCAAGGTGCGGGGGGCGACCGGGGAGCTGTTTTTT. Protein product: CASKVRGATGELFF.

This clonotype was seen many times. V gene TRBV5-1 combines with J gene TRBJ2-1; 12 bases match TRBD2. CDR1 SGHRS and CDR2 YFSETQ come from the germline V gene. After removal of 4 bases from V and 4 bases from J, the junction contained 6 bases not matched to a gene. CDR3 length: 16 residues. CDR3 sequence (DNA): TGCGCCAGCAGCCCCCCTAGCGGGGGGGGTTACAATGAGCAGTTCTTC. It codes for CASSPPSGGGYNEQFF.

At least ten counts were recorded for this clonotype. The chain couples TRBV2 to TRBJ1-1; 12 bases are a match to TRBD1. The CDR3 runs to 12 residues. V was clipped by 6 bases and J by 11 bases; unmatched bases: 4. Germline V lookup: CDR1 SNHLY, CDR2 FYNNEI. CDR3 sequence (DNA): TGTGCCAGCAGGGGACAGGGGGCGGGTGCTTTCTTT. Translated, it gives CASRGQGAGAFF.

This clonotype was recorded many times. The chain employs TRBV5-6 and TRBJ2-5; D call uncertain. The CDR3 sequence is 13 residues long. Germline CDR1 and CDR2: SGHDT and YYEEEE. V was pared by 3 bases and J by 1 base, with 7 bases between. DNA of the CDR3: TGTGCCAGCAGCTCCGTGGGCCAAGAGACCCAGTACTTC. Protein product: CASSSVGQETQYF.

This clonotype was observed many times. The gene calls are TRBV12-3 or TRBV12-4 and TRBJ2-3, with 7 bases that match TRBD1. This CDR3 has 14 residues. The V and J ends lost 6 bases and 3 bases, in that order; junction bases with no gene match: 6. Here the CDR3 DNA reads TGTGCCAGCAGCGACAGGGTGAGGACAGATACGCAGTATTTT. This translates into CASSDRVRTDTQYF.

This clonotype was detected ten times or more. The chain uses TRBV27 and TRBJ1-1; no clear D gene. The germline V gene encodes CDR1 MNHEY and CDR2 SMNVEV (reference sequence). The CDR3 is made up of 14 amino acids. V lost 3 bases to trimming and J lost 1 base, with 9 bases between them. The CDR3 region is CASSFGVKNTEAFF. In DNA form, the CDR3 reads TGTGCCAGCAGTTTCGGGGTAAAGAACACTGAAGCTTTCTTT.

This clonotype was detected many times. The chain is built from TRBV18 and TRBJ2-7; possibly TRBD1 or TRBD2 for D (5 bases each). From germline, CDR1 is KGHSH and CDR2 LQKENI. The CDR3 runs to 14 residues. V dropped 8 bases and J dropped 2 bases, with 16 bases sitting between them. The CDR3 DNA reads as TGTGCCAGCGCTGCCGGGACGTCGCCCTACGAGCAGTACTTC. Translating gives CASAAGTSPYEQYF.

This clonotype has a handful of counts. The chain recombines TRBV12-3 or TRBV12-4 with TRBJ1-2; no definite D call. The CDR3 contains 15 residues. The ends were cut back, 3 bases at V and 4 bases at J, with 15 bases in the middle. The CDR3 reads CASSFGRTYGYGYTF. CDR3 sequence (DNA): TGTGCCAGCAGTTTCGGGCGGACTTACGGCTATGGCTACACCTTC.

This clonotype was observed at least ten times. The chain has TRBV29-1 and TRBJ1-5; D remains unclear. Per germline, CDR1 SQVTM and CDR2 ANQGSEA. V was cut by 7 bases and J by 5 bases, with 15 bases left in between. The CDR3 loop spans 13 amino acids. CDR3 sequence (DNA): TGCAGCGCCAAGGCGGGATTTGATCAGCCCCAGCATTTT. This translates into CSAKAGFDQPQHF.

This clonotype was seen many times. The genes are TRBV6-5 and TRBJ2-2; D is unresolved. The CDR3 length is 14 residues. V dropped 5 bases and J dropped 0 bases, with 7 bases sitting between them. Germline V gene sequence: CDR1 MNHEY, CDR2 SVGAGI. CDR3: CASSSRTNTGELFF. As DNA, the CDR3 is TGTGCCAGCAGTAGCAGAACGAACACCGGGGAGCTGTTTTTT.

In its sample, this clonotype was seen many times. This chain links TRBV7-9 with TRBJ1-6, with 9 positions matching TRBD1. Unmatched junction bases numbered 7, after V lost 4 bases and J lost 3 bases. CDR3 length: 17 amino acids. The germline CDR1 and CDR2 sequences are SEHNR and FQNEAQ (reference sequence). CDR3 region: CASSSRQGGNYNSPLHF. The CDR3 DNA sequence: TGTGCCAGCAGCTCCAGACAGGGGGGAAACTATAATTCACCCCTCCACTTT.

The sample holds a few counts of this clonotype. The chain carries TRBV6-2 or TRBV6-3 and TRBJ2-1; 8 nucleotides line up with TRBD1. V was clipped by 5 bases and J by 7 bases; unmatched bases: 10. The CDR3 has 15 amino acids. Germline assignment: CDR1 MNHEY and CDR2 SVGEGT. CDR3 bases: TGTGCCAGCAGTCGAGGACAGGGAGCCGAAAATGAGCAGTTCTTC. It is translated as CASSRGQGAENEQFF.

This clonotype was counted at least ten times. CDR3 DNA: TGTGCCAGCAGCTTAACTGTTTTCGACAGGGGATCAGGGAACACCGGGGAGCTGTTTTTT. It codes for CASSLTVFDRGSGNTGELFF. V is TRBV7-6 and J is TRBJ2-2; 8 bases match TRBD1. This CDR3 spans 20 amino acids. The germline V gene encodes CDR1 SGHVS and CDR2 FNYEAQ. Trimming removed 2 bases from V and 1 base from J; junction bases left unmatched: 15.

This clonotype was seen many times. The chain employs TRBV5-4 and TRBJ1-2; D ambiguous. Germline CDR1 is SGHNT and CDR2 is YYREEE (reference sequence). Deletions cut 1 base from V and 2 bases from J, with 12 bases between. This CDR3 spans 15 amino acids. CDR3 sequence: CASSLLVNENYGYTF. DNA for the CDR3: TGTGCCAGCAGCTTGCTGGTGAACGAAAACTATGGCTACACCTTC.

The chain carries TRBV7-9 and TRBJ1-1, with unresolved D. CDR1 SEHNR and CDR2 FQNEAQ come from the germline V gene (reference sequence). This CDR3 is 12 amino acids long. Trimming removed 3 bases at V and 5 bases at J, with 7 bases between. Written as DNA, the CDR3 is TGTGCCAGCAGCTTCGAAAGGACTGAAGCTTTCTTT. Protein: CASSFERTEAFF.

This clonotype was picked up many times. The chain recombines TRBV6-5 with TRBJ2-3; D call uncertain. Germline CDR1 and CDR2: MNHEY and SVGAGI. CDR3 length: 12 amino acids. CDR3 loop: CAAHSSTDTQYF. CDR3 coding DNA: TGTGCTGCCCACTCTAGCACAGATACGCAGTATTTT.

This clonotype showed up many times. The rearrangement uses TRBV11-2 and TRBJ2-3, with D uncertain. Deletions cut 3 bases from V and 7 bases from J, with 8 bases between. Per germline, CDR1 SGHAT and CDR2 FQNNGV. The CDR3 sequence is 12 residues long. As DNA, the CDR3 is TGTGCCAGCAGCTTCACACCGAATACGCAGTATTTT. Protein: CASSFTPNTQYF. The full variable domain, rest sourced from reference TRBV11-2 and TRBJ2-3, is EAGVAQSPRYKIIEKRQSVAFWCNPISGHATLYWYQQILGQGPKLLIQFQNNGVVDDSQLPKDRFSAERLKGVDSTLKIQPAKLEDSAVYLCASSFTPNTQYFGPGTRLTVL.

CDR3 DNA: TGTGCCTGGAGTAGCCCAACAGGATCACGAAATCAGCCCCAGCATTTT. Translated, it gives CAWSSPTGSRNQPQHF. The J gene is TRBJ1-5, the V gene TRBV30; possibly TRBD1 for D (5 bases). The length of the CDR3 is 16 residues. V shed 2 bases and J shed 4 bases, with 18 bases lying between them. Per germline, CDR1 GTSNPN and CDR2 SVGIG (reference sequence).

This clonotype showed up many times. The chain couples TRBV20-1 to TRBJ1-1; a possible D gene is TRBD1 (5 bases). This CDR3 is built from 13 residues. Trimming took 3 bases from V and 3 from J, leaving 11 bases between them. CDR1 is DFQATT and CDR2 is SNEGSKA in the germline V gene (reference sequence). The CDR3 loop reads CSASAPRDTEAFF. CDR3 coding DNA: TGCAGTGCTAGTGCCCCCAGGGACACTGAAGCTTTCTTT.

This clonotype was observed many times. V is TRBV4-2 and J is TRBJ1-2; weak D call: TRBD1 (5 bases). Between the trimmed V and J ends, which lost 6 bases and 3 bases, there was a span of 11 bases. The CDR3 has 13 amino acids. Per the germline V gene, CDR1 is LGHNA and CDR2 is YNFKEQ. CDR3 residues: CASSSGVDYGYTF. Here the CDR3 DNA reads TGTGCCAGCAGTTCGGGGGTCGACTATGGCTACACCTTC.

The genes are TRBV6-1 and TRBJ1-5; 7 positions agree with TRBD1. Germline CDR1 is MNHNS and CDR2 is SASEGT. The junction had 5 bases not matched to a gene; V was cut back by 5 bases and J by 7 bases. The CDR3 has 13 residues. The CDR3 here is CASSRDREQPQHF. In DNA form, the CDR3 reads TGTGCCAGCAGTCGTGACAGGGAACAGCCCCAGCATTTT.

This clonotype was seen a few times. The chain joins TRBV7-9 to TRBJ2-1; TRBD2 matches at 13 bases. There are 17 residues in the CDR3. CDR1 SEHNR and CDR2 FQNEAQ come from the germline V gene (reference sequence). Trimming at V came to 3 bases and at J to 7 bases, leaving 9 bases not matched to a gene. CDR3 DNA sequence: TGTGCCAGCAGCTTCGAACTAACTAGCGGGGGGGCTAATGAGCAGTTCTTC. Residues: CASSFELTSGGANEQFF.

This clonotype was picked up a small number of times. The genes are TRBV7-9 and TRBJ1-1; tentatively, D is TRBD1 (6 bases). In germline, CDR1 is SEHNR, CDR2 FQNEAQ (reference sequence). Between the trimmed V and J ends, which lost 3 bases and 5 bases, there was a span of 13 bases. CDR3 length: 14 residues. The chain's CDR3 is CASSFTQGRTEAFF. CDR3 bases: TGTGCCAGCAGCTTCACGCAGGGGCGGACTGAAGCTTTCTTT.